This T cell receptor (beta chain) was identified in a study of blood T cells in healthy people across ages. Study-wide results and caveats: TCR beta diversity was tightly associated with the proportion of naive T cells.

Regarding this clonotype: Antigen: not known.

Combining a sample-barcoded 5' primer with a J-beta primer mix, a second PCR ran for roughly 7 to 12 cycles. Individual samples furnished no less than 3 million CDR3-containing paired-end reads apiece. TCRdb called the 5' RACE reads again in MiXCR, with one record for every CDR3 protein. This table holds more than 650,000 distinct CDR3 sequences, about 26% found once. The sample was also reused in another study, on T cells of mothers and their children.

The sample comprised blood. The source of this sequence is a boy younger than 18 in good health.

CDR3 bases: TGTGCCAGCAGCCCACACCTGACACTCCTGGAAGCTTTCTTT. Translated: CASSPHLTLLEAFF. This sequence joins TRBV7-2 and TRBJ1-1; D unresolved. Germline V gene sequence: CDR1 SGHTA, CDR2 FQGNSA. V lost 5 bases and J lost 8, with 18 bases in between. The CDR3 is made up of 14 amino acids. Using reference TRBV7-2 and TRBJ1-1 for the parts outside the CDR3, the full variable domain is GAGVSQSPSNKVTEKGKDVELRCDPISGHTALYWYRQSLGQGLEFLIYFQGNSAPDKSGLPSDRFSAERTGGSVSTLTIQRTQQEDSAVYLCASSPHLTLLEAFFGQGTRLTVV.